The 13 T cell receptor beta chains reported below all come from one sample, sequenced in a study of cytomegalovirus exposure and HLA in healthy donors (dated by TCRdb to about 2017). The library was obtained by the immunoSEQ multiplex PCR assay. For the multiplex PCR, a mixture combining 60 forward primers for TCR Vbeta segments and 13 reverse primers for TCR Jbeta segments was used. TCRdb holds this immuneACCESS table with in-frame rearrangements only. Some clones are missing; in checked studies, unresolved V genes explain under half, and the rest has no known cause. In all, the sample holds about 190,000 clones, and 79% of those were seen once. The top ten constitute around 1.6% of the sample. The sample was PBMCs. These receptors came from a woman between 18 and 29 years old in good health and CMV-seronegative.

In the case of this clone: Relative to the germline gene, one junction end is altered; a read error may explain this. The V call is TRBV7-9, the J call TRBJ2-1; 9 bases agree with TRBD2. This CDR3 contains 15 residues. In germline, CDR1 is SEHNR, CDR2 FQNEAQ (reference sequence). CDR3 sequence (DNA): TGTTCCAGCAGCTTCGCGGGAGGGCTTCCCAATGAGCAGTTCTTC. Translation gives CSSSFAGGLPNEQFF.

This clone is a singleton in its sample. At one boundary the junction diverges from the germline segment, which might be a read error. This chain joins TRBV14 and TRBJ2-1; 15 nucleotides agree with TRBD2. Germline V CDR1 and CDR2: SGHDN, FVKESK. The CDR3 totals 16 residues. CDR3 residues: CASSEGLAGGVNVQFF. The CDR3 DNA reads as TGTGCCAGCAGCGAAGGACTAGCGGGAGGGGTCAATGTGCAGTTCTTC.

The chain couples TRBV2 to TRBJ1-1; 7 nucleotides align to TRBD1. CDR1 and CDR2 (germline): SNHLY, FYNNEI. This CDR3 comprises 14 residues. J was trimmed by 4 bases and V by 7 bases; bases with no gene match: 9. CDR3 sequence: CASKGQKDLTEAFF. The DNA for the CDR3 is TGTGCCAGCAAGGGACAGAAGGACCTCACTGAAGCTTTCTTT.

V is TRBV7-2 and J is TRBJ2-7, with 8 bases matching TRBD2. This CDR3 has 16 amino acids. Germline-derived CDR1 and CDR2 are SGHTA and FQGNSA. After removal of 0 bases from V and 2 bases from J, the junction contained 6 bases not matched to a gene. The CDR3 nucleotides are TGTGCCAGCAGCTTAGCGGGGAGCGGGGGAACCTACGAGCAGTACTTC. Its translation: CASSLAGSGGTYEQYF.

The V and J genes are TRBV7-9 and TRBJ1-4; no clear D gene. This CDR3 is 13 amino acids long. V was shortened by 10 bases and J by 7 bases, with 16 bases between the two germline ends. CDR1 is SEHNR and CDR2 is FQNEAQ in the germline V gene (reference sequence). In DNA form, the CDR3 reads TGTGCCACCAACCTGATCGGAGGTGAAAAACTGTTTTTT. It codes for CATNLIGGEKLFF.

This sequence joins TRBV7-9 and TRBJ1-2; D gene uncertain. CDR3 length equals 11 residues. Trimming left V 3 bases short and J 7 bases short, with 6 bases between. Germline loops: CDR1 SEHNR, CDR2 FQNEAQ (reference sequence). The DNA for the CDR3 is TGTGCCAGCAGCTTCGTCAGTGGCTACACCTTC. Amino acids: CASSFVSGYTF.

The gene calls are TRBV19 and TRBJ2-1; 10 bases map to TRBD2. The CDR3 runs to 16 residues. The V and J ends lost 1 base and 3 bases, in that order; junction bases with no gene match: 3. Germline CDR1 reads LNHDA; CDR2 reads SQIVND (reference sequence). The CDR3 nucleotides are TGTGCCAGTAGTATAGCGGCTAGCGGGGGCTACAATGAGCAGTTCTTC. Encoded protein: CASSIAASGGYNEQFF. The whole variable domain, filled in from reference TRBV19 and TRBJ2-1, reads DGGITQSPKYLFRKEGQNVTLSCEQNLNHDAMYWYRQDPGQGLRLIYYSQIVNDFQKGDIAEGYSVSREKKESFPLTVTSAQKNPTAFYLCASSIAASGGYNEQFFGPGTRLTVL.

This clone was picked up one time. The sample has other DNA sequences that encode this CDR3 too. The genes are TRBV6-5 and TRBJ1-2; D call uncertain. The ends were cut back, 4 bases at V and 5 bases at J, with 11 bases in the middle. Germline lookup yields CDR1 MNHEY and CDR2 SVGAGI. The CDR3 runs 13 residues. CDR3 DNA sequence: TGTGCCAGCAGTTCTCCCCAGGATTATGGCTACACCTTC. Amino acids: CASSSPQDYGYTF.

V usage is TRBV9 and J usage is TRBJ2-7; TRBD1 might be the D (5 bases). This CDR3 is 15 amino acids long. CDR1 and CDR2 from the germline V gene are SGDLS and YYNGEE. The V gene lost 6 bases and the J gene lost 0 bases, with 16 bases spanning the gap. The CDR3 sequence: CASKTIRVHSYEQYF. In DNA, the CDR3 is TGTGCCAGCAAAACCATCAGGGTCCACTCCTACGAGCAGTACTTC.

The V gene is TRBV28, the J gene TRBJ2-7, with TRBD2 matching 8 bases. V trimming: 1 base; J trimming: 0 bases; junction bases outside the gene matches: 8. In germline, CDR1 is MDHEN, CDR2 SYDVKM. The CDR3 is made up of 17 amino acids. The DNA for the CDR3 is TGTGCCAGCAGTTTATTGCCAGCGGGGGTTAACTCCTACGAGCAGTACTTC. The encoded protein is CASSLLPAGVNSYEQYF.

The chain joins TRBV28 to TRBJ2-5; D possibly corresponds to TRBD2 (6 bases). Germline CDR1 MDHEN, CDR2 SYDVKM. V shed 6 bases and J shed 2 bases, with 10 bases lying between them. The CDR3 consists of 13 residues. The CDR3 nucleotides read TGTGCCAGCAGCCCGGAGGGGCAAGAGACCCAGTACTTC. This sequence encodes CASSPEGQETQYF.

V and J are TRBV5-1 and TRBJ2-5; 12 bases line up with TRBD2. The CDR3 extends over 16 amino acids. Germline CDR1 is SGHRS and CDR2 is YFSETQ. Trimming removed 7 bases from V and 4 bases from J; junction bases left unmatched: 11. In nucleotides, the CDR3 is TGCGCCAGCCACCCACTAGCGGGGGGCCAGGGAGAGACCCAGTACTTC. Protein: CASHPLAGGQGETQYF.

The chain employs TRBV6-5 and TRBJ2-1; 8 bases fit TRBD2. Germline V gene data show CDR1 as MNHEY and CDR2 as SVGAGI. Unmatched junction bases numbered 8, after V lost 6 bases and J lost 7 bases. The CDR3 loop spans 14 amino acids. As DNA, the CDR3 is TGTGCCAGCAGCCTGGGACTAGATTCGAATGAGCAGTTCTTC. Its protein product is CASSLGLDSNEQFF.